The clone carrying this TCR beta chain was detected only a few times. The germline V gene has CDR1 MNHNY and CDR2 SVGAGI (reference sequence). V gave up 1 base and J gave up 5 bases, with 14 bases separating them. The CDR3 loop spans 15 amino acids. Each sample yielded at least 6 million isolated PBMCs. Samples each had at least 5.5 micrograms of total RNA extracted. This specimen comes from a study of blood T cells in healthy people across ages. Combining a sample-barcoded 5' primer with a J-beta primer mix, a second PCR ran for about 7 to 12 cycles. Researchers report that a template-switch adaptor with 12 random nucleotides tagged each cDNA molecule. TCRdb called the 5' RACE reads again in MiXCR, with one record for every CDR3 protein. The data hold about 680,000 distinct CDR3 sequences, with 49% observed a single time.

This receptor was taken from a woman aged 55-69 years in good health. The sequencing input was blood. The gene calls are TRBV6-6 and TRBJ2-5, with a possible D match to TRBD2 (6 bases). The DNA for the CDR3 is TGTGCCAGCAGTTACTTTGGCGTGGGGAGGGAGACCCAGTACTTC. This codes for CASSYFGVGRETQYF.